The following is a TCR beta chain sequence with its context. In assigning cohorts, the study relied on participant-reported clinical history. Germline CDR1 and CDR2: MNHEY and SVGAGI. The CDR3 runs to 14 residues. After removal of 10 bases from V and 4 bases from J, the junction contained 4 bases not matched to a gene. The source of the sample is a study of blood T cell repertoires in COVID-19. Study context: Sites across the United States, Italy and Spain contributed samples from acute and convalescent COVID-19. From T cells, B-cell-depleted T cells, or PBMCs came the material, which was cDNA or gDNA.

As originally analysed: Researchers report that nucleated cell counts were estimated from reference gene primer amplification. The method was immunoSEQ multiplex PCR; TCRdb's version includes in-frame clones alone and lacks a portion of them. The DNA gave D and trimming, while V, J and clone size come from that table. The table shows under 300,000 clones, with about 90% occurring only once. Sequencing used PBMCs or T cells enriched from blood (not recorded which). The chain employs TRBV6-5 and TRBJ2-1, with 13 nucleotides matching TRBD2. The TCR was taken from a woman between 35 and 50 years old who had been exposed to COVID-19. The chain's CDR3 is CATGTSGEYNEQFF. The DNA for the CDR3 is TGTGCCACCGGGACTAGCGGGGAATACAATGAGCAGTTCTTC.